The TCR beta chain described here comes from a study of blood T cells in healthy people across ages. V shed 1 base and J shed 5 bases, with 8 bases lying between them. CDR3 length: 13 amino acids. Per the germline V gene, CDR1 is SNHLY and CDR2 is FYNNEI. A second PCR of 7 to 11 cycles used a sample-barcoded 5' primer and a J-beta primer mix. In TCRdb, the 5' RACE reads were re-called with MiXCR into one record per CDR3 protein. The sample yields about 1.6 million distinct CDR3 sequences, about 31% seen once. The receptor's source is a woman between 25 and 40 years old in good health. The specimen was blood. The chain recombines TRBV2 with TRBJ2-5; tentative D call: TRBD2 (6 bases). The CDR3 loop is CASSEGEEETQYF. CDR3 bases: TGTGCCAGCAGTGAAGGGGAGGAGGAGACCCAGTACTTC.